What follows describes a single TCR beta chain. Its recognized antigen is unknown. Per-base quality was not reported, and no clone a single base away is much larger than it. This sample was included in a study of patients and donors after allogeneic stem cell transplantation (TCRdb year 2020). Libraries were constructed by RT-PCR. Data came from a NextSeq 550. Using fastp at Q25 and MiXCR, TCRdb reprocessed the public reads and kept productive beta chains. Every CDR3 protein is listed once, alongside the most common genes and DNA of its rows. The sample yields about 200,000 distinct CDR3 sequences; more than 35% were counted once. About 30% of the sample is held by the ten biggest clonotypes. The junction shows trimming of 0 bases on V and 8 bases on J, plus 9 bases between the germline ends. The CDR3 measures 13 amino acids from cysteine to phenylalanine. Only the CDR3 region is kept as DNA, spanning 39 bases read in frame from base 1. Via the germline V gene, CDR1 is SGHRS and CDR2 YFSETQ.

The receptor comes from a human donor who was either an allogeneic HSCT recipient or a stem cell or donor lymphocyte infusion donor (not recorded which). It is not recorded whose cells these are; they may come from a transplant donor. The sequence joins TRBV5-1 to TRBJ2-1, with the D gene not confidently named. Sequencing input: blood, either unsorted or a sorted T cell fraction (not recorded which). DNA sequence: TGCGCCAGCAGCTTGGTCGGGCTGGATGAGCAGTTCTTC. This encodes CASSLVGLDEQFF.